The rows below give T cell receptor beta chains drawn from one sample of a study of blood T cell repertoires in COVID-19. This table comes from immunoSEQ multiplex PCR, and its TCRdb copy is limited to in-frame clones, with some not included. The sample lists roughly 200,000 clones, roughly 85% occurring once. The sample consisted of PBMCs or T cells enriched from blood (not recorded which). Receptor source: a man between 35 and 55 years old who had recovered from COVID-19. The CDR3 runs from the conserved cysteine through the conserved F or W. Each record gives: clone size, V gene, J gene, D gene, CDR3 DNA, CDR3 protein. D genes are given only for firm matches. Only part of the rows carry a size: once, few, many, or a class if the clone is expanded.

size: NA
V: TRBV7-8
J: TRBJ1-2
D: TRBD1
DNA: TGTGCCAGCAGCTTCCAGGGGGCTGATGGCTACACCTTC
CDR3: CASSFQGADGYTF

size: NA
V: TRBV6-5
J: TRBJ2-7
D: NA
DNA: TGTGCCAGCAGACAGAACAGCTTCTACGAGCAGTACTTC
CDR3: CASRQNSFYEQYF

size: NA
V: TRBV19
J: TRBJ1-1
D: NA
DNA: TGTGCCAGTAGTTCTGAGAAAACCCCTGAAGCTTTCTTT
CDR3: CASSSEKTPEAFF

size: NA
V: TRBV13
J: TRBJ1-2
D: TRBD1
DNA: TGTGCCAGCAGTCACCTCCGGGACAGGAATAACTATGGCTACACCTTC
CDR3: CASSHLRDRNNYGYTF

size: NA
V: TRBV18
J: TRBJ1-1
D: NA
DNA: TGTGCCAGCTCACCACGACAAACTGGGACTGAAGCTTTCTTT
CDR3: CASSPRQTGTEAFF

size: NA
V: TRBV4-1
J: TRBJ1-2
D: NA
DNA: TGCGCCAGCAGCCAAGTTATTGGTAGGACACCCATGGCACTTAGCTACACCTTC
CDR3: CASSQVIGRTPMALSYTF

size: NA
V: TRBV24-1
J: TRBJ2-3
D: TRBD1
DNA: TGTGCCACCAGTGTGCCCGGGACAGGAGGCACAGATACGCAGTATTTT
CDR3: CATSVPGTGGTDTQYF

size: NA
V: TRBV10-3
J: TRBJ2-7
D: NA
DNA: TGTGCCATCAGTGGTGGCGACCACTACTACGAGCAGTACTTC
CDR3: CAISGGDHYYEQYF

size: NA
V: TRBV27
J: TRBJ1-1
D: NA
DNA: TGTGCCAGCAGTCCAGGGTTGAACACTGAAGCTTTCTTT
CDR3: CASSPGLNTEAFF

size: NA
V: TRBV27
J: TRBJ1-1
D: NA
DNA: TGTGCCAGCAGTCAGCTGGGGGGTGAAGCTTTCTTT
CDR3: CASSQLGGEAFF

size: NA
V: TRBV30
J: TRBJ1-1
D: NA
DNA: TGTGCCTGGAGTGTACTGGCAGGGACTAACACTGAAGCTTTCTTT
CDR3: CAWSVLAGTNTEAFF

size: NA
V: TRBV19
J: TRBJ2-5
D: TRBD2
DNA: TGTGCCAGTAGGCCCTCTCGCGGGAGGGTACAAGAGACCCAGTACTTC
CDR3: CASRPSRGRVQETQYF

size: NA
V: TRBV2
J: TRBJ2-1
D: TRBD2
DNA: TGTGCCAGCAGTGGACTAGCGGGAAGCGATGAGCAGTTCTTC
CDR3: CASSGLAGSDEQFF

size: NA
V: TRBV19
J: TRBJ2-4
D: NA
DNA: TGTGCCAGTAACCTACGGGGGAACATTCAGTACTTC
CDR3: CASNLRGNIQYF

size: NA
V: TRBV5-1
J: TRBJ2-3
D: TRBD1
DNA: TGCGCCAGCAGCAAGGACAGGGGCACAGATACGCAGTATTTT
CDR3: CASSKDRGTDTQYF

size: NA
V: TRBV28
J: TRBJ2-1
D: TRBD2
DNA: TGTGCTTGGGGCATGGCTAGCGGGAGGGTGAATGAGCAGTTCTTC
CDR3: CAWGMASGRVNEQFF

size: NA
V: TRBV21-1
J: TRBJ1-3
D: NA
DNA: TGTGCCAGCAACAAAGTCGGCCAGGGCCCTGGAAACACCATATATTTT
CDR3: CASNKVGQGPGNTIYF

size: NA
V: TRBV7-2
J: TRBJ1-2
D: NA
DNA: TGTGCCAGCAGCGACAACATGGCCGATGGCTACACCTTC
CDR3: CASSDNMADGYTF

size: NA
V: TRBV2
J: TRBJ2-2
D: NA
DNA: TGTGCCAGCAAATCCGGGACAAGTAACACCGGGGAGCTGTTTTTT
CDR3: CASKSGTSNTGELFF

size: NA
V: TRBV9
J: TRBJ1-1
D: NA
DNA: TGTGCCAGCAGCGTAGACAGGGATACTGAAGCTTTCTTT
CDR3: CASSVDRDTEAFF

size: NA
V: TRBV20-1
J: TRBJ2-3
D: NA
DNA: TGCAGTGCTGGGCCCACAGATACGCAGTATTTT
CDR3: CSAGPTDTQYF

size: NA
V: TRBV24-1
J: TRBJ2-1
D: NA
DNA: TGTGCCACCAGTGACCGGGACTTCACTCTCCAGTTCTTC
CDR3: CATSDRDFTLQFF

size: NA
V: TRBV5-1
J: TRBJ2-7
D: TRBD2
DNA: TGCGCCAGCAGCGCCGTGGGGGGGACGAGGAACGAGCAGTACTTC
CDR3: CASSAVGGTRNEQYF

size: NA
V: TRBV29-1
J: TRBJ2-3
D: NA
DNA: TGCAGCGTTGCGGCGGGATCCACTAGCACAGATACGCAGTATTTT
CDR3: CSVAAGSTSTDTQYF

size: NA
V: TRBV28
J: TRBJ2-7
D: TRBD1
DNA: TGTGCCAGCAGTTCCCCCGGGACAGGGGGCCACGAGCAGTACTTC
CDR3: CASSSPGTGGHEQYF

size: once
V: TRBV27
J: TRBJ1-2
D: NA
DNA: TGTGCCAGCAGTTCCGGGACAAACGATCGGGATGGCTACACCTTC
CDR3: CASSSGTNDRDGYTF

size: NA
V: TRBV25-1
J: TRBJ2-4
D: NA
DNA: TGTGCCAGCAGTGAAAGAGACATTCAGTACTTC
CDR3: CASSERDIQYF

size: NA
V: TRBV9
J: TRBJ1-2
D: NA
DNA: TGTGCCAGCAGCGCGGGGGGGTTTTACACCTTC
CDR3: CASSAGGFYTF

size: NA
V: TRBV10-1
J: TRBJ2-7
D: NA
DNA: TGCGCCACAGCCAAGCGAAACGACTACGAGCAGTACTTC
CDR3: CATAKRNDYEQYF

size: NA
V: TRBV5-1
J: TRBJ1-6
D: NA
DNA: TGCGCCAGCGGTCCGGGCGGGGCGCATAATTCACCCCTCCACTTT
CDR3: CASGPGGAHNSPLHF

size: NA
V: TRBV28
J: TRBJ2-3
D: NA
DNA: TGTGCCAGCAGTTCCGGGAGTGGCTCAGATACGCAGTATTTT
CDR3: CASSSGSGSDTQYF

size: NA
V: TRBV30
J: TRBJ2-6
D: NA
DNA: TGTGCCTGGAGTGAGTTAGCCTCTGGGGCCAACGTCCTGACTTTC
CDR3: CAWSELASGANVLTF

size: once
V: TRBV6-5
J: TRBJ1-1
D: TRBD1
DNA: TGTGCCAGCAGTTACGGGACAGGGGAAGCTTTCTTT
CDR3: CASSYGTGEAFF

size: NA
V: TRBV14
J: TRBJ1-3
D: NA
DNA: TGTGCCAGCAGCCAAGAGGGCATCTCTGGAAACACCATATATTTT
CDR3: CASSQEGISGNTIYF

size: NA
V: TRBV28
J: TRBJ2-1
D: TRBD2
DNA: TGTGCCAGCAGTCCAAATAGCGGGAGGGGCTACAATGAGCAGTTCTTC
CDR3: CASSPNSGRGYNEQFF

size: NA
V: TRBV5-1
J: TRBJ1-2
D: NA
DNA: TGCGCCAGCAGCCCGTCGGGGGGAGCAAATGGCTACACCTTC
CDR3: CASSPSGGANGYTF

size: once
V: TRBV10-3
J: TRBJ2-7
D: TRBD2
DNA: TGTGCCACACAACAGGGATCAGGACTAGCATCCGGCTACGAGCAGTACTTC
CDR3: CATQQGSGLASGYEQYF

size: NA
V: TRBV5-4
J: TRBJ1-2
D: TRBD1
DNA: TGTGCCAGCAGCTTGACAGGGGTGGCCTATGGCTACACCTTC
CDR3: CASSLTGVAYGYTF

size: NA
V: TRBV18
J: TRBJ1-1
D: NA
DNA: TGTGCCAGCTCACGACCTCCGGGACAGAACACTGAAGCTTTCTTT
CDR3: CASSRPPGQNTEAFF

size: NA
V: TRBV6-5
J: TRBJ1-1
D: TRBD1
DNA: TGTGCCAGCAGTTTCCAGACAGGGGACACTGAAGCTTTCTTT
CDR3: CASSFQTGDTEAFF

size: NA
V: TRBV19
J: TRBJ1-5
D: TRBD1
DNA: TGTGCCAGTAGTCCAGGGGGCGTCAATCAGCCCCAGCATTTT
CDR3: CASSPGGVNQPQHF

size: NA
V: TRBV3-1/TRBV3-2
J: TRBJ1-2
D: NA
DNA: TGTGCCAGCGGGTCTCGGGGGAGCTATGGCTACACCTTC
CDR3: CASGSRGSYGYTF

size: NA
V: TRBV30
J: TRBJ2-7
D: TRBD1
DNA: TGTGCCTGGAGCTCGGGACAGCCCGCCTACGAGCAGTACTTC
CDR3: CAWSSGQPAYEQYF

size: NA
V: TRBV18
J: TRBJ1-3
D: NA
DNA: TGTGCCAGCTCACCGGCTAGAGAGGACAGTAGGTTCGCTGGAAACACCATATATTTT
CDR3: CASSPAREDSRFAGNTIYF

size: NA
V: TRBV19
J: TRBJ2-6
D: NA
DNA: TGTGCCAGTAGTATAATGAGGTCTGGGGCCAACGTCCTGACTTTC
CDR3: CASSIMRSGANVLTF

size: NA
V: TRBV11-2
J: TRBJ2-1
D: NA
DNA: TGTGCCAGCAGCTTAGGGCGGGCCAATGAGCAGTTCTTC
CDR3: CASSLGRANEQFF

size: NA
V: TRBV11-3
J: TRBJ2-5
D: NA
DNA: TGTGCCAGCAGCTTAGGGTTCTTTGGTGGGCCCCGTGGGGAGACCCAGTACTTC
CDR3: CASSLGFFGGPRGETQYF

size: NA
V: TRBV11-1
J: TRBJ2-7
D: NA
DNA: TGTGCCAGCAGCTTAAGCTTGTTTTACGAGCAGTACTTC
CDR3: CASSLSLFYEQYF

size: NA
V: TRBV6-5
J: TRBJ2-2
D: NA
DNA: TGTGCCAGCACTACAGCGAACACCGGGGAGCTGTTTTTT
CDR3: CASTTANTGELFF

size: once
V: TRBV7-2
J: TRBJ1-4
D: NA
DNA: TGTGCCAGCAGCTTGAGGGTGGGGGAAAAACTGTTTTTT
CDR3: CASSLRVGEKLFF

size: once
V: TRBV30
J: TRBJ2-7
D: NA
DNA: TGTGCCTGGAGTGGTGGGGGCGCGTACGAGCAGTACTTC
CDR3: CAWSGGGAYEQYF

size: NA
V: TRBV5-1
J: TRBJ1-4
D: NA
DNA: TGCGCCAGGCACATTTGGGCGACTAATGAAAAACTGTTTTTT
CDR3: CARHIWATNEKLFF

size: NA
V: TRBV11-3
J: TRBJ2-7
D: TRBD1
DNA: TGTGCCAGCAGCTTAAACCGGGACAGGGGGTTTGAGCAGTACTTC
CDR3: CASSLNRDRGFEQYF

size: NA
V: TRBV30
J: TRBJ1-2
D: TRBD1
DNA: TGTGCCTGGACTCAGGGGGCCGGAGGCTACACCTTC
CDR3: CAWTQGAGGYTF

size: NA
V: TRBV9
J: TRBJ2-1
D: NA
DNA: TGTGCCAGCAGGGGCAGGGACAGCGGGCAGCAGTTCTTC
CDR3: CASRGRDSGQQFF

size: NA
V: TRBV6-2/TRBV6-3
J: TRBJ2-5
D: TRBD2
DNA: TGTGCCAGCAGTCCAGGACTAGCGGACTTCTACGAACAGTACTTC
CDR3: CASSPGLADFYEQYF

size: NA
V: TRBV18
J: TRBJ2-7
D: TRBD1
DNA: TGTGCCAGCTCACGAGAGACAGGGGCCGTCGGGGAGCAGTACTTC
CDR3: CASSRETGAVGEQYF

size: NA
V: TRBV3-1/TRBV3-2
J: TRBJ2-5
D: TRBD1
DNA: TGTGCCAGCAGCCCTTCAGGGACAGGTAAAGAGACCCAGTACTTC
CDR3: CASSPSGTGKETQYF

size: few
V: TRBV5-5
J: TRBJ2-7
D: TRBD1
DNA: TGTGCCAGCAGCCAAGACAGGGTGGGTTACGAGCAGTACTTC
CDR3: CASSQDRVGYEQYF

size: NA
V: TRBV2
J: TRBJ2-7
D: TRBD1
DNA: TGTGCCAGCAGTGGGGGACAGGGGGGATACGAGCAGTACTTC
CDR3: CASSGGQGGYEQYF